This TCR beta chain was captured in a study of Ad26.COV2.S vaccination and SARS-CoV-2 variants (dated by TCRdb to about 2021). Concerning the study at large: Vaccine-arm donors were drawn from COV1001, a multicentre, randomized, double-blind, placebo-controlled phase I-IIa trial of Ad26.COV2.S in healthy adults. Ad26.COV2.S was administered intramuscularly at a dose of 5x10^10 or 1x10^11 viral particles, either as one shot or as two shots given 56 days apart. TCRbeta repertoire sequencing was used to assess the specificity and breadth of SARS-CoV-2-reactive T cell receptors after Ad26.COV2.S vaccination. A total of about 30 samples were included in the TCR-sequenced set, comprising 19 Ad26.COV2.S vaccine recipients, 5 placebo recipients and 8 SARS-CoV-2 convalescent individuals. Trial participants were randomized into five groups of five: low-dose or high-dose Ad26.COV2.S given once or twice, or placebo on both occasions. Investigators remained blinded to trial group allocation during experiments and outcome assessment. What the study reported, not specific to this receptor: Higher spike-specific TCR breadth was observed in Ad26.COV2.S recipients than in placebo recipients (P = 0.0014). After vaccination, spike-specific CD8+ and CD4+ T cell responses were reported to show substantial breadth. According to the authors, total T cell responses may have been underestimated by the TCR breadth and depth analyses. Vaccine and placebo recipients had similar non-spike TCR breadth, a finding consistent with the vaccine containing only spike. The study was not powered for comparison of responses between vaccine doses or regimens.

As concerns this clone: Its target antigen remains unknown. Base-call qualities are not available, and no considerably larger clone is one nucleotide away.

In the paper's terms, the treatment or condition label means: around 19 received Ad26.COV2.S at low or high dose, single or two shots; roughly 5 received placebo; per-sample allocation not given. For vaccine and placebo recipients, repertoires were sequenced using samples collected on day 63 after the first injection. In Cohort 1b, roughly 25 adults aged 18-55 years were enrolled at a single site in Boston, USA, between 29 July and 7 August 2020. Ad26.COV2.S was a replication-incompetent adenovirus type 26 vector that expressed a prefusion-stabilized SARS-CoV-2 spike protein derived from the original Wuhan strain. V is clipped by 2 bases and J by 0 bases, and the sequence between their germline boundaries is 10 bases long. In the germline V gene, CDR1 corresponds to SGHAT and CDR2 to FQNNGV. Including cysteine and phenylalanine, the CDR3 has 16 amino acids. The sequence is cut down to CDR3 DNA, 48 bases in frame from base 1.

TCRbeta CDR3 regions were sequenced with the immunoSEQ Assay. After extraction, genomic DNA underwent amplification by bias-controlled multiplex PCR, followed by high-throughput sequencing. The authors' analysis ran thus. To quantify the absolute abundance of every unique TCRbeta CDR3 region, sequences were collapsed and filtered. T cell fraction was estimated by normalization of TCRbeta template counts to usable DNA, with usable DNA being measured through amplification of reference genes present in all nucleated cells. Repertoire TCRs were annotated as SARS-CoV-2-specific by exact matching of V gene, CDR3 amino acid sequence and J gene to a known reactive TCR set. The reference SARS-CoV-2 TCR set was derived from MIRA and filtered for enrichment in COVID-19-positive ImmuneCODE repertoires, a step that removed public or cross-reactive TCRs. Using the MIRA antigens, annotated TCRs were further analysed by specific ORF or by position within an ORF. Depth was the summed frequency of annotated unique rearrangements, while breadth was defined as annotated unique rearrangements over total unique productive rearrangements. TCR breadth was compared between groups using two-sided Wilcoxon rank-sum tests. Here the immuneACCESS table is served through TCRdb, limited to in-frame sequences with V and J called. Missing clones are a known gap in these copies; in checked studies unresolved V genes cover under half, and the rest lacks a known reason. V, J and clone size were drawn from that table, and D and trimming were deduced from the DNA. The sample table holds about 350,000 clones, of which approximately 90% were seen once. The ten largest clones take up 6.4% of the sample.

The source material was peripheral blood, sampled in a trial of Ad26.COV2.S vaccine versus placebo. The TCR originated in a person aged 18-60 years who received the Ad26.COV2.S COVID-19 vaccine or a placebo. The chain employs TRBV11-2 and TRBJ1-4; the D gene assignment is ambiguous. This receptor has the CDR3 CASSLNPTATNEKLFF. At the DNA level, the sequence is TGTGCCAGCAGCTTAAATCCCACAGCAACTAATGAAAAACTGTTTTTT.